Here is one TCR beta chain with its context. The antigen remains unidentified. The sample belongs to a study of T cells in tumors after PD-1 blockade. Study as a whole: Prior checkpoint blockade, systemic immunosuppressant use, or anti-cancer therapy within 4 weeks excluded patients. During anti-PD-1 treatment, some patients continued daily vismodegib 150 mg. On average, peripheral blood gave about 120,000 TCR templates and about 40,000 unique clonotypes. Study-wide results and caveats: Blood contained about 44% of the tumor's TCR clonotypes.

The data were produced by immunoSEQ multiplex PCR, yet TCRdb's version contains in-frame clones alone and is incomplete. The sample carries about 33,000 clones, around 80% recorded once. Germline V CDR1 and CDR2: MNHEY, SVGEGT. The CDR3 spans 14 residues. V lost 2 bases and J lost 5; bases outside the gene matches: 6. The sequencing here drew on PBMCs, taken before anti-PD-1 treatment. The clonotype was recovered from a human donor with basal cell carcinoma. The V gene is TRBV6-2 or TRBV6-3, the J gene TRBJ2-7; 7 bases are a match to TRBD1. The CDR3 sequence: CASSYGQGDHEQYF. CDR3 coding DNA: TGTGCCAGCAGTTACGGGCAGGGGGATCACGAGCAGTACTTC.